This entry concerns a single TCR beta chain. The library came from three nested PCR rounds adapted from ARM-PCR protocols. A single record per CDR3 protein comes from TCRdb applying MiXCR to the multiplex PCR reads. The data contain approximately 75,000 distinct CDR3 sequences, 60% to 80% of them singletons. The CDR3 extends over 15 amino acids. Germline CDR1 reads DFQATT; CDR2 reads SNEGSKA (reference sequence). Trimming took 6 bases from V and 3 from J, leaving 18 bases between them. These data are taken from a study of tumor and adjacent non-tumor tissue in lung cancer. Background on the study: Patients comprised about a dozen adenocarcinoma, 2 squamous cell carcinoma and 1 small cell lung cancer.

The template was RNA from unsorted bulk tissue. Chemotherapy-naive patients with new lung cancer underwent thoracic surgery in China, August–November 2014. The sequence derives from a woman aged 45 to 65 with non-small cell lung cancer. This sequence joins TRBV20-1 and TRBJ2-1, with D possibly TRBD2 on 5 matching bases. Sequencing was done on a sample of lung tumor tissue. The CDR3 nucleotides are TGCAGTGCCGCCCCCCCTAGCAACTTCTACAATGAGCAGTTCTTC. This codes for CSAAPPSNFYNEQFF.